Listed below are T cell receptor beta chains from one sample, sequenced in a study of blood T cell repertoires in COVID-19. TCRdb's table, derived via immunoSEQ multiplex PCR, lists solely in-frame clones and lacks some. The table shows approximately 45,000 clones, with 90% occurring only once. The sample consisted of peripheral blood. These receptors all come from a man aged 65-85 years with acute or convalescent COVID-19. Each CDR3 is given with its conserved first and last residue. The order of the fields is clone size, V gene, D gene, J gene, CDR3 DNA, CDR3 protein. A D gene is named only where the DNA matches it firmly. Some rows mark clone size as missing; the rest say once, few, many or name a class of expanded clone.

>-|TRBV25-1|-|TRBJ1-6
TGTGCCAGCAGTGAATTCAAAGGGACAAATAATTCACCCCTCCACTTT
CASSEFKGTNNSPLHF
>-|TRBV19|TRBD2|TRBJ2-1
TGTGCCAGTAGTATCCGTCCGGGACTAGCATCGGACAATGAGCAGTTCTTC
CASSIRPGLASDNEQFF
>-|TRBV13|-|TRBJ2-1
TGTGCCAGCAGCCCTAGTGATGAGCAGTTCTTC
CASSPSDEQFF
>-|TRBV12-3/TRBV12-4|-|TRBJ1-1
TGTGCCACCTCGGCCCGAGGGGGCACTGAAGCTTTCTTT
CATSARGGTEAFF
>-|TRBV4-3|TRBD1|TRBJ1-6
TGCGCCAGCAGCCCCGGACGGGACAGGGTCCCTTCACCCCTCCACTTT
CASSPGRDRVPSPLHF
>-|TRBV14|-|TRBJ1-3
TGTGCCAGCAGCCAAGAGCGGTATTCTGGAAACACCATATATTTT
CASSQERYSGNTIYF
>-|TRBV2|TRBD1|TRBJ1-2
TGTGCCATCGGGACAGCCACTAACTATGGCTACACCTTC
CAIGTATNYGYTF
>-|TRBV18|-|TRBJ1-5
TGTGCCAGCTCAGTTACAGGGTTCAATCAGCCCCAGCATTTT
CASSVTGFNQPQHF
>-|TRBV30|-|TRBJ2-5
TGTGCCTGGACAGGGATTCGAGAGACCCAGTACTTC
CAWTGIRETQYF
>-|TRBV6-5|TRBD1|TRBJ2-2
TGTGCCAGCAGTTACGGGCAGGGGGCCGGCGGGGAGCTGTTTTTT
CASSYGQGAGGELFF
>-|TRBV10-3|TRBD1|TRBJ1-1
TGTGCCATCAGAGGGGGACAGGGGAACACTGAAGCTTTCTTT
CAIRGGQGNTEAFF
>-|TRBV7-9|-|TRBJ1-1
TGTGCCAGCAAGTGGATGGGGGCGATGGACACTGAAGCTTTCTTT
CASKWMGAMDTEAFF
>-|TRBV7-3|-|TRBJ2-7
TGTGCCAGCAGCTTCGACCATTCAGGCGAGCAGTACTTC
CASSFDHSGEQYF
>once|TRBV2|-|TRBJ1-2
TGTGCCAGTTGGAGGCAGTCAGGCTATGGCTACACCTTC
CASWRQSGYGYTF
>-|TRBV4-2|TRBD1|TRBJ2-3
TGTGCCAGCAGCCAAAGGGACAGGGTGGATACGCAGTATTTT
CASSQRDRVDTQYF
>few|TRBV4-1|TRBD1|TRBJ1-2
TGCGCCAGCAGCACCCTTCAGGGGGCTAGGGATGGCTACACCTTC
CASSTLQGARDGYTF
>-|TRBV11-3|-|TRBJ1-1
TGTGCCAGCAGCTTAGATTCTGGGAGCACTGAAGCTTTCTTT
CASSLDSGSTEAFF
>-|TRBV4-3|-|TRBJ1-1
TGCGCCAGCAGCCAATACAACCATCCGGAGGACAGAAACATGAACACTGAAGCTTTCTTT
CASSQYNHPEDRNMNTEAFF
>-|TRBV19|-|TRBJ2-3
TGTGCCAGTAGTATAGTAAGCCCCCCGGAGGCAGATACGCAGTATTTT
CASSIVSPPEADTQYF
>-|TRBV28|-|TRBJ2-2
TGTGCCACCGAACCCCTCGGCGGGACCGGGGAGCTGTTTTTT
CATEPLGGTGELFF
>-|TRBV6-1|-|TRBJ2-1
TGTGCCAGCAGTGAGAAGGGTCAGGGTTTGAATGAGCAGTTCTTC
CASSEKGQGLNEQFF
>-|TRBV19|-|TRBJ2-3
TGTGCCAGTAGTATAGTGGCGGGGAGGCGGGATACGCAGTATTTT
CASSIVAGRRDTQYF
>-|TRBV27|TRBD2|TRBJ2-2
TGTGCCAGCAGGCGGGGGGGGAATGTGGGCGGGGAGCTGTTTTTT
CASRRGGNVGGELFF
>-|TRBV19|-|TRBJ1-1
TGTGCCAGTAGTATAGAACAGGGAAACACTGAAGCTTTCTTT
CASSIEQGNTEAFF
>once|TRBV18|-|TRBJ2-3
TGTGCCAGCCAAACAGGGTATGGGAGCACAGATACGCAGTATTTT
CASQTGYGSTDTQYF
>once|TRBV5-5|TRBD1|TRBJ2-7
TGTGCCAGCAGCTCACATGACAGGGTACACGAGCAGTACTTC
CASSSHDRVHEQYF
>-|TRBV3-1/TRBV3-2|TRBD2|TRBJ2-1
TGTGCCAGCAGCCAAGTCAGCGGGGGGGGAGATGAGCAGTTCTTC
CASSQVSGGGDEQFF
>-|TRBV7-3|-|TRBJ1-5
TGTGCCAGCAGCTTCTGTGGACAGAGCAATCAGCCCCAGCATTTT
CASSFCGQSNQPQHF
>-|TRBV5-5|-|TRBJ1-5
TGTGCCAGCAGCTTGGGGGGGCGCAATCAGCCCCAGCATTTT
CASSLGGRNQPQHF
>-|TRBV7-9|-|TRBJ2-7
TGTGCCAGCAGCCTGTCCGGGTCCCACGAGCAGTACTTC
CASSLSGSHEQYF
>-|TRBV5-4|-|TRBJ1-3
TGTGCCAGCAGCTTGGGTACAGGACCGGGAAACACCATATATTTT
CASSLGTGPGNTIYF
>-|TRBV21-1|-|TRBJ1-1
TGTGCCAGCAGCAAAGATCGCTTT
CASSKDRF
>-|TRBV29-1|-|TRBJ1-3
TGCAGCGGTTCTACAGATGGAAACACCATATATTTT
CSGSTDGNTIYF
>-|TRBV30|-|TRBJ2-7
TGTGCCTGGAGTGTGGGGGGATACGAGCAGTACTTC
CAWSVGGYEQYF
>-|TRBV4-2|-|TRBJ1-1
TGTGCCAGCAGCCAAAGGGGAGGGGAGATGAACACTGAAGCTTTCTTT
CASSQRGGEMNTEAFF
>once|TRBV13|TRBD1|TRBJ1-6
TGTGCCAGCAGACACAGGGGGATCGATTCACCCCTCCACTTT
CASRHRGIDSPLHF
>-|TRBV6-2/TRBV6-3|-|TRBJ2-7
TGTGCCAGCAGCTCGCTCGGGACACCCGCCGAGCAGTACTTC
CASSSLGTPAEQYF
>-|TRBV6-2/TRBV6-3|TRBD2|TRBJ2-7
TGTGCCAGCACCCCGGGCCGTAGCGGGTCCTACGAGCAGTACTTC
CASTPGRSGSYEQYF
>-|TRBV12-5|-|TRBJ1-4
TGTGCTAGCGGGAACCTAGTGAGTGAAAAACTGTTTTTT
CASGNLVSEKLFF
>-|TRBV6-5|-|TRBJ2-7
TGTGCCAGCAGTTTCCCCCGGCGGGCGGACTACGAGCAGTACTTC
CASSFPRRADYEQYF
>-|TRBV19|TRBD1|TRBJ1-5
TGTGCCAGTAGTATTCCTGGAACAGGGGTGGACCAGCATTTT
CASSIPGTGVDQHF
>-|TRBV28|TRBD2|TRBJ2-1
TGTGCCAGCAGTCCACTAGCGTTCGGCTACAATGAGCAGTTCTTC
CASSPLAFGYNEQFF
>-|TRBV6-1|TRBD1|TRBJ1-5
TGTGCCAGCAGTGTAGGCCGACTGACAGGGCCGAATCAGCCCCAGCATTTT
CASSVGRLTGPNQPQHF
>-|TRBV16|TRBD1|TRBJ1-2
TGTGCCAGCAGCCCCACTGGGACAGGGAACTATGGCTACACCTTC
CASSPTGTGNYGYTF
>-|TRBV4-1|TRBD2|TRBJ2-1
TGCGCCAGCAGCCAATCAATAGCGGGGGGCACCTACAATGAGCAGTTCTTC
CASSQSIAGGTYNEQFF
>-|TRBV6-5|TRBD1|TRBJ2-7
TGTGCCAGCAGTTACGTAACAGGGGGCCTGCAGTACTTC
CASSYVTGGLQYF
>-|TRBV2|TRBD1|TRBJ2-3
TGTGCCAGCAGTGGACAGGGCTCAGATACGCAGTATTTT
CASSGQGSDTQYF
>-|TRBV6-4|-|TRBJ1-5
TGTGCCAGCTCTGGGGATGAGGGCCAGCCCCAGCATTTT
CASSGDEGQPQHF
>-|TRBV24-1|-|TRBJ2-1
TGTGCCACCAGTGACCCCCTTAGTGGCGCGGGAAATGAGCAGTTCTTC
CATSDPLSGAGNEQFF
>-|TRBV9|-|TRBJ2-1
TGTGCCAGCAGCGTAGGGGCAGGGCTTAATGAGCAGTTCTTC
CASSVGAGLNEQFF
>-|TRBV5-5|TRBD1|TRBJ1-6
TGTGCCAGCAGCTTGGAGCAGGGGGTTTCACCCCTCCACTTT
CASSLEQGVSPLHF
>-|TRBV4-2|TRBD2|TRBJ2-1
TGTGCCAGCAGCCATGAGCGGGGGGGGCGATATGAGCAGTTCTTC
CASSHERGGRYEQFF